The rows below give T cell receptor beta chains drawn from one sample of a study of cytomegalovirus exposure and HLA in healthy donors. Produced via immunoSEQ multiplex PCR; TCRdb's table is partial and in-frame only. In the table there are approximately 160,000 clones, about 64% of which are singletons. Sequenced input: PBMCs. These receptors came from a man aged 50 to 60 in good health and CMV-seronegative. Each CDR3 is given with its conserved first and last residue. The D gene is left open where the match is weak. Clone size appears in some rows only: once, few, many, or a class for an expanded clone.

CDR3 protein | CDR3 DNA | clone size | D gene | J gene | V gene
CASSITGAYSNQPQHF | TGTGCCAGTAGTATCACAGGGGCTTATAGCAATCAGCCCCAGCATTTT | NA | TRBD1 | TRBJ1-5 | TRBV19
CASSLGGANIQETQYF | TGCGCCAGCAGCTTGGGGGGAGCAAATATTCAAGAGACCCAGTACTTC | NA | NA | TRBJ2-5 | TRBV5-1
CASSLTGGTNEKLFF | TGTGCCAGCAGCTTAACTGGGGGGACTAATGAAAAACTGTTTTTT | NA | NA | TRBJ1-4 | TRBV7-3
CASSPPRRPGNTQYF | TGTGCCAGCAGCCCCCCCCGTAGGCCCGGGAATACGCAGTATTTT | once | NA | TRBJ2-3 | TRBV13
CASKRELYGYTF | TGTGCCAGTAAGCGAGAATTATATGGCTACACCTTC | few | NA | TRBJ1-2 | TRBV19
CASSQEGAGPYEQYF | TGTGCCAGCAGCCAAGAGGGCGCAGGGCCCTACGAGCAGTACTTC | once | NA | TRBJ2-7 | TRBV4-2
CASSPSLGRDSSGNTIYF | TGTGCCAGCAGCCCCTCCCTCGGAAGGGACAGCTCTGGAAACACCATATATTTT | NA | TRBD1 | TRBJ1-3 | TRBV27
CASSLGQGNTEAFF | TGTGCCAGCAGCTTAGGGCAGGGGAACACTGAAGCTTTCTTT | once | NA | TRBJ1-1 | TRBV7-2
CASTILAGGVNEQFF | TGTGCCAGCACCATACTAGCGGGGGGGGTTAATGAGCAGTTCTTC | NA | TRBD2 | TRBJ2-1 | TRBV2
CASSVAGGGQRYGYTF | TGTGCCAGCAGCGTGGCGGGAGGGGGCCAGAGGTATGGCTACACCTTC | NA | TRBD1 | TRBJ1-2 | TRBV9
CASSLEATVLTDTQYF | TGTGCCAGCAGCTTAGAAGCGACAGTACTCACAGATACGCAGTATTTT | NA | NA | TRBJ2-3 | TRBV7-2
CASSLYGGASYNEQFF | TGTGCCAGCAGTTTATACGGGGGGGCCTCCTACAATGAGCAGTTCTTC | NA | TRBD2 | TRBJ2-1 | TRBV28
CASRLDRGRGEQYF | TGTGCCAGCAGACTCGACAGGGGAAGGGGCGAGCAGTACTTC | NA | TRBD1 | TRBJ2-7 | TRBV27
CASSLGNGQGLGEQYF | TGTGCCAGCAGCTTAGGTAACGGACAGGGATTAGGGGAGCAGTACTTC | NA | TRBD1 | TRBJ2-7 | TRBV11-2
CASRRQYTDTQYF | TGTGCCAGCAGGCGACAGTACACAGATACGCAGTATTTT | few | NA | TRBJ2-3 | TRBV2
CASSWDRGNYGYTF | TGTGCCAGCAGCTGGGACAGGGGAAACTATGGCTACACCTTC | NA | TRBD1 | TRBJ1-2 | TRBV6-1
CASSPPGLAANTGELFF | TGTGCCAGCTCACCGCCGGGACTAGCGGCAAACACCGGGGAGCTGTTTTTT | NA | TRBD2 | TRBJ2-2 | TRBV18
CASTGGAGGYTF | TGTGCCAGTACAGGGGGCGCCGGTGGCTACACCTTC | NA | TRBD1 | TRBJ1-2 | TRBV27
CASSRRGANTGELFF | TGTGCCAGTAGTAGGCGGGGAGCGAACACCGGGGAGCTGTTTTTT | NA | NA | TRBJ2-2 | TRBV19
CASSIAGRAGNQPQHF | TGTGCCAGTAGTATAGCAGGGAGGGCTGGCAATCAGCCCCAGCATTTT | NA | NA | TRBJ1-5 | TRBV19
CAISDMAGNYGYTF | TGTGCCATCAGTGACATGGCGGGGAACTATGGCTACACCTTC | once | NA | TRBJ1-2 | TRBV10-3
CASSYGTESYEQYF | TGTGCCAGCAGTTACGGGACAGAGTCCTACGAGCAGTACTTC | NA | TRBD1 | TRBJ2-7 | TRBV6-6
CASSRAASRETQYF | TGTGCCAGCAGCCGCGCGGCCTCTCGGGAGACCCAGTACTTC | NA | NA | TRBJ2-5 | TRBV5-4
CASSLVGREGTEAFF | TGCGCCAGCAGCTTGGTAGGGCGCGAGGGCACTGAAGCTTTCTTT | NA | NA | TRBJ1-1 | TRBV5-1
CASSSDSNYGYTF | TGTGCCAGCAGCTCGGACAGCAACTATGGCTACACCTTC | few | NA | TRBJ1-2 | TRBV7-2
CASSLRTAQETQYF | TGTGCCAGCAGCTTAAGGACAGCCCAAGAGACCCAGTACTTC | NA | NA | TRBJ2-5 | TRBV7-2
CASSPWGALNTEAFF | TGTGCCAGCAGCCCGTGGGGAGCTTTGAACACTGAAGCTTTCTTT | NA | NA | TRBJ1-1 | TRBV7-9
CASSLSGASTDTQYF | TGTGCCAGCAGTTTGAGCGGGGCGAGCACAGATACGCAGTATTTT | NA | TRBD2 | TRBJ2-3 | TRBV27
CASSLSFMTGLTYEQYF | TGTGCCAGCAGTTTATCGTTTATGACAGGATTAACCTACGAGCAGTACTTC | NA | NA | TRBJ2-7 | TRBV27
CASSQDAYNTEAFF | TGCGCCAGCAGCCAAGATGCGTACAACACTGAAGCTTTCTTT | NA | NA | TRBJ1-1 | TRBV4-3
CASSLRQGAYEQYF | TGTGCCAGCAGCTTAAGACAGGGGGCCTACGAGCAGTACTTC | NA | TRBD1 | TRBJ2-7 | TRBV5-4
CASSLGQGAFGYTF | TGTGCCAGCAGCTTGGGACAGGGGGCTTTCGGCTACACCTTC | NA | TRBD1 | TRBJ1-2 | TRBV7-3
CASSPDPGPRGYTF | TGTGCCAGCTCACCAGATCCAGGGCCTAGAGGCTACACCTTC | NA | NA | TRBJ1-2 | TRBV18
CATSSPMGQGNIQYF | TGTGCCACCAGCAGCCCCATGGGACAGGGAAACATTCAGTACTTC | NA | TRBD1 | TRBJ2-4 | TRBV15
CASSLARGGTNTGELFF | TGTGCCAGCAGCTTAGCACGGGGGGGGACGAACACCGGGGAGCTGTTTTTT | NA | TRBD2 | TRBJ2-2 | TRBV7-2
CASRPAGGADTQYF | TGCGCCAGCAGACCAGCGGGGGGTGCAGATACGCAGTATTTT | NA | TRBD2 | TRBJ2-3 | TRBV5-1
CASSPRQNMNTEAFF | TGCGCCAGCAGCCCACGACAGAACATGAACACTGAAGCTTTCTTT | NA | NA | TRBJ1-1 | TRBV5-1
CASRSTRGPLNTEAFF | TGTGCCAGCAGGTCAACCAGGGGGCCCTTGAACACTGAAGCTTTCTTT | NA | TRBD1 | TRBJ1-1 | TRBV11-2
CASRHGYDRNTDTQYF | TGTGCCAGCAGGCATGGTTACGACAGGAACACAGATACGCAGTATTTT | NA | NA | TRBJ2-3 | TRBV2
CASTLTGGTTNEKLFF | TGTGCCAGTACCCTCACGGGAGGTACAACTAATGAAAAACTGTTTTTT | NA | NA | TRBJ1-4 | TRBV19
CASSIAARTTNEKLFF | TGTGCCAGTAGTATAGCGGCCAGGACAACTAATGAAAAACTGTTTTTT | NA | NA | TRBJ1-4 | TRBV19
CASKPQGIAYNEQFF | TGTGCCAGCAAGCCCCAGGGCATCGCCTACAATGAGCAGTTCTTC | NA | NA | TRBJ2-1 | TRBV2
CASRLRGMSSGNTIYF | TGTGCCAGCAGGCTAAGGGGGATGAGCTCTGGAAACACCATATATTTT | NA | NA | TRBJ1-3 | TRBV6-6
CASRLWGDSYEQYF | TGTGCCAGCAGACTCTGGGGGGACTCCTACGAGCAGTACTTC | NA | NA | TRBJ2-7 | TRBV6-6
CASSSRDREGPNQPQHF | TGTGCCAGCAGCTCCCGGGACAGGGAGGGCCCCAATCAGCCCCAGCATTTT | NA | TRBD1 | TRBJ1-5 | TRBV13
CAISETGANEQFF | TGTGCCATCAGTGAGACAGGGGCTAATGAGCAGTTCTTC | NA | TRBD1 | TRBJ2-1 | TRBV10-3
CASGLTKTGEETQYF | TGTGCTAGTGGTTTGACCAAAACAGGGGAAGAGACCCAGTACTTC | NA | TRBD1 | TRBJ2-5 | TRBV12-5
CATSRDRGLPGEQYF | TGTGCCACCTCCCGGGACAGGGGGCTCCCAGGCGAGCAGTACTTC | NA | TRBD1 | TRBJ2-7 | TRBV6-5
CASSRLNTGELFF | TGTGCCAGCAGCAGGTTGAACACCGGGGAGCTGTTTTTT | few | NA | TRBJ2-2 | TRBV27
CASSGRQGEKLFF | TGTGCCAGCAGCGGAAGACAGGGCGAAAAACTGTTTTTT | NA | TRBD1 | TRBJ1-4 | TRBV7-9
CASSQTQTPQVTQYF | TGCGCCAGCAGCCAGACCCAGACACCACAAGTAACGCAGTATTTT | few | NA | TRBJ2-3 | TRBV5-1
CASSSLALGSSDTGELFF | TGTGCCAGCAGCTCTTTGGCCTTGGGGAGCAGCGACACCGGGGAGCTGTTTTTT | NA | NA | TRBJ2-2 | TRBV7-8
CASSVDRGRYGYTF | TGTGCCAGCAGCGTCGACAGGGGGAGGTATGGCTACACCTTC | once | TRBD1 | TRBJ1-2 | TRBV7-2
CASSPGRPGEQYF | TGTGCCAGCAGCCCTGGACGACCGGGGGAGCAGTACTTC | few | NA | TRBJ2-7 | TRBV7-2
CASRDDNRVNTEAFF | TGTGCCAGCAGGGATGACAACCGTGTGAACACTGAAGCTTTCTTT | NA | NA | TRBJ1-1 | TRBV25-1